A single sample gave rise to the 31 T cell receptor beta chains below, sequenced in a study of shared clonotypes between healthy human individuals. Method: immunoSEQ multiplex PCR; TCRdb's copy keeps in-frame clones and lacks some. The data contain approximately 500,000 clones, 81% of them seen just once; the ten biggest clones take up roughly an eighth. The sample consisted of PBMCs. Receptors were obtained from a woman in her thirties or forties in good health. Some clones in this sample may be carry-over from other donors' samples.

V usage is TRBV5-1 and J usage is TRBJ2-1; D is perhaps TRBD2 (5 bases). The germline V gene has CDR1 SGHRS and CDR2 YFSETQ. V was shortened by 3 bases and J by 7 bases, with 8 bases between the two germline ends. The CDR3 contains 12 residues. The CDR3 reads CASSYAGNEQFF. The CDR3 coding sequence is TGCGCCAGCAGCTATGCGGGTAATGAGCAGTTCTTC.

A word on this clone: Since a far larger clone is one base different, this is likely a read error. This chain connects TRBV27 to TRBJ2-3, with D maybe TRBD1 (5 bases). The CDR3 sequence is 16 residues long. Germline values: CDR1 MNHEY, CDR2 SMNVEV (reference sequence). The CDR3 region is CASRFLGLGSTDAQYF. The CDR3 DNA follows: TGTGCCAGCCGCTTTTTGGGGCTAGGAAGCACAGATGCGCAGTATTTT.

The chain couples TRBV28 to TRBJ2-1, with 8 bases that match TRBD2. This CDR3 region has 15 residues. Germline-derived CDR1 and CDR2 are MDHEN and SYDVKM. Trimming cost V 6 bases and J 4 bases; bases outside gene matches: 8. CDR3 nucleotide sequence: TGTGCCAGCAGCCCACTCGCGGGAGGATACAATGAGCAGTTCTTC. Residues: CASSPLAGGYNEQFF.

This clone was counted many times. The sample has other DNA sequences that encode this CDR3 too. The chain employs TRBV2 and TRBJ2-3; D unclear. The V gene lost 0 bases and the J gene lost 0 bases, with 4 bases spanning the gap. The CDR3 runs to 14 residues. Germline V gene lookup returns CDR1 SNHLY and CDR2 FYNNEI. This CDR3 is CASSEATSTDTQYF. The DNA of the CDR3 is TGTGCCAGCAGTGAAGCGACTAGCACAGATACGCAGTATTTT.

The genes are TRBV10-3 and TRBJ1-1; no firm D call. The germline CDR1 and CDR2 sequences are ENHRY and SYGVKD. There are 12 residues in the CDR3. V was clipped by 10 bases and J by 4 bases, with 13 bases between them. CDR3 sequence reads: CASSVGSTEAFF. CDR3 in DNA: TGTGCCAGCAGCGTGGGGAGCACTGAAGCTTTCTTT.

V and J are TRBV7-2 and TRBJ2-4; TRBD2 matches at 9 bases. CDR1 and CDR2 (germline): SGHTA, FQGNSA. This CDR3 is 15 amino acids long. Losses at the gene ends were 1 base for V and 8 bases for J; bases not matched to a gene: 6. The CDR3, as DNA: TGTGCCAGCAGCTTAGATGCTAGCGGGACATACATTCAGTACTTC. It encodes CASSLDASGTYIQYF.

V and J are TRBV11-3 and TRBJ2-7; TRBD2 matches at 7 bases. Looked up from germline, CDR1 is SGHNT and CDR2 is YENEEA. Losses at the gene ends were 5 bases for V and 0 bases for J; bases not matched to a gene: 7. The CDR3 length is 15 residues. The CDR3 DNA reads as TGTGCCAGCAGCCCCAACCGCGGGAGCTCCTACGAGCAGTACTTC. Protein sequence: CASSPNRGSSYEQYF.

Turning to this clone: This may be a read error: a much more frequent sequence differs by one nucleotide. The chain combines TRBV28 with TRBJ2-7; 7 positions agree with TRBD1. The CDR3 totals 15 residues. Germline CDR1 MDHEN, CDR2 SYDVKM. V shed 5 bases, J shed 4 bases, and the junction held 11 bases outside the gene matches. In DNA, the CDR3 is TGTGCCAGCAGTCCCGGGACAGTGGGCCAGTACGAGCAGTACTTC. This translates into CASSPGTVGQYEQYF.

A note on this clone: It differs at one base from a far larger clone, so likely a read error. The chain couples TRBV30 to TRBJ2-7; D is uncertain. V dropped 6 bases and J dropped 7 bases, with 19 bases sitting between them. The CDR3 runs 13 residues. Germline V gene lookup returns CDR1 GTSNPN and CDR2 SVGIG (reference sequence). CDR3 sequence: CACSIATPGEQYF. As DNA, the CDR3 is TGTGCCTGTAGTATTGCTACCCCGGGTGAGCAGTACTTC.

V gene TRBV9 combines with J gene TRBJ2-3; TRBD2 might be the D (6 bases). Trimming removed 0 bases at V and 0 bases at J, with 20 bases between. CDR1 and CDR2 from the germline V gene are SGDLS and YYNGEE. This CDR3 comprises 19 residues. The CDR3, as DNA: TGTGCCAGCAGCGTAGAGGGGACTTTTGGGGGACCTAGCACAGATACGCAGTATTTT. It is translated as CASSVEGTFGGPSTDTQYF.

To note about this clone: This same CDR3 is encoded by further DNA sequences in the sample. The rearrangement joins TRBV30 to TRBJ1-1; D is unresolved. The CDR3 is 12 amino acids. Germline CDR1 GTSNPN, CDR2 SVGIG (reference sequence). The CDR3 sequence: CAWAPGNTEAFF. CDR3 sequence (DNA): TGTGCATGGGCACCGGGGAACACTGAAGCTTTCTTT.

This sequence joins TRBV7-6 and TRBJ2-5; tentative D call: TRBD1 (6 bases). The germline gives CDR1 SGHVS, CDR2 FNYEAQ. This CDR3 comprises 17 residues. With 6 bases removed from V and 1 base from J, the gap between germline ends came to 21 bases. The CDR3 nucleotides read TGTGCCAGCAGGCCAAACCCTTTCAGGACAGCCCAAGAGACCCAGTACTTC. Protein: CASRPNPFRTAQETQYF.

This clone showed up just a few times. The chain is built from TRBV7-6 and TRBJ1-1, with 8 bases aligning to TRBD1. This CDR3 spans 14 amino acids. Germline V gene data show CDR1 as SGHVS and CDR2 as FNYEAQ. With V trimmed by 2 bases and J by 5 bases, 4 bases remained unmatched. The CDR3 coding sequence is TGTGCCAGCAGCTTAAGACAGGGGAATACTGAAGCTTTCTTT. As protein: CASSLRQGNTEAFF. Drawing the rest from reference TRBV7-6 and TRBJ1-1, the complete variable domain is GAGVSQSPRYKVTKRGQDVALRCDPISGHVSLYWYRQALGQGPEFLTYFNYEAQQDKSGLPNDRFSAERPEGSISTLTIQRTEQRDSAMYRCASSLRQGNTEAFFGQGTRLTVV.

This clone has more than one count but fewer than ten. The V and J genes are TRBV9 and TRBJ2-1, with D perhaps given as TRBD1 or TRBD2 (5 bases each). CDR1 and CDR2 from the germline V gene are SGDLS and YYNGEE. This CDR3 comprises 15 residues. The V gene lost 0 bases and the J gene lost 8 bases, with 15 bases spanning the gap. CDR3 bases: TGTGCCAGCAGCGTAGCGGGAAGTATGGGGGATGAGCAGTTCTTC. Translating gives CASSVAGSMGDEQFF.

The V call is TRBV15, the J call TRBJ2-7; D call uncertain. V shed 0 bases and J shed 6 bases, with 9 bases lying between them. The germline CDR1 and CDR2 sequences are LNHNV and YYDKDF (reference sequence). The CDR3 runs to 13 residues. CDR3 DNA: TGTGCCACCAGCAGAGATTACAGATTCGAGCAGTACTTC. This gives the protein CATSRDYRFEQYF. The whole variable domain, filled in from reference TRBV15 and TRBJ2-7, reads DAMVIQNPRYQVTQFGKPVTLSCSQTLNHNVMYWYQQKSSQAPKLLFHYYDKDFNNEADTPDNFQSRRPNTSFCFLDIRSPGLGDTAMYLCATSRDYRFEQYFGPGTRLTVT.

The chain employs TRBV6-5 and TRBJ2-3, with D uncertain. The CDR3 runs to 13 residues. Per germline, CDR1 MNHEY and CDR2 SVGAGI. V shed 4 bases and J shed 4 bases, with 9 bases lying between them. The CDR3 is CASSLDTADTQYF. CDR3 DNA: TGTGCCAGCAGTTTAGACACGGCAGATACGCAGTATTTT.

V is TRBV7-9 and J is TRBJ2-7; TRBD2 aligns across 7 bases. The germline gives CDR1 SEHNR, CDR2 FQNEAQ (reference sequence). V gave up 4 bases and J gave up 7 bases; unmatched junction bases: 16. The length of the CDR3 is 16 residues. For the CDR3, the DNA is TGTGCCAGCAGCTCAAGACTCTCGCGGGAGTTGCGAGAGCAGTACTTC. The encoded protein is CASSSRLSRELREQYF. The variable domain in full, with the rest retrieved from reference TRBV7-9 and TRBJ2-7, is DTGVSQNPRHKITKRGQNVTFRCDPISEHNRLYWYRQTLGQGPEFLTYFQNEAQLEKSRLLSDRFSAERPKGSFSTLEIQRTEQGDSAMYLCASSSRLSRELREQYFGPGTRLTVT.

The genes are TRBV10-2 and TRBJ2-2, with D perhaps TRBD1 (5 bases). The CDR3 runs to 16 residues. Germline lookup yields CDR1 WSHSY and CDR2 SAAADI. Trimming shortened V by 0 bases and J by 4 bases, and 12 bases separated the two germline ends. The CDR3: CASSESTTQGTGELFF. The CDR3 DNA sequence: TGCGCCAGCAGTGAGTCGACAACTCAGGGCACCGGGGAGCTGTTTTTT.

Regarding this clone: A read error is the likely source, as a far larger clone sits one nucleotide away. CDR3 residues: CASSQEVTGGAETQYF. The CDR3 DNA sequence: TGCGCCAGCAGCCAAGAAGTGACAGGGGGCGCTGAGACCCAGTACTTC. The chain links TRBV4-1 to TRBJ2-5; 10 nucleotides line up with TRBD1. Germline V gives CDR1 MGHRA, CDR2 YSYEKL. This CDR3 is 16 amino acids long. Losses at the gene ends were 0 bases for V and 5 bases for J; bases not matched to a gene: 6.

This chain joins TRBV7-8 and TRBJ2-2, with D uncertain. The germline V gene has CDR1 SGHVS and CDR2 FQNEAQ. V lost 2 bases and J lost 6, with 4 bases in between. The CDR3 extends over 12 amino acids. CDR3 loop: CASSLFPGELFF. CDR3 nucleotide sequence: TGTGCCAGCAGCTTATTCCCCGGGGAGCTGTTTTTT.

This clone came up many times. The chain couples TRBV10-2 to TRBJ1-1; D is perhaps TRBD1 (6 bases). The CDR3 consists of 13 residues. The germline V gene has CDR1 WSHSY and CDR2 SAAADI. V shed 7 bases and J shed 1 base, with 10 bases lying between them. CDR3 sequence: CASKKDRNTEAFF. The DNA for the CDR3 is TGCGCCAGCAAAAAGGACAGGAACACTGAAGCTTTCTTT.

This chain uses TRBV28 with TRBJ2-2; TRBD1 might be the D (6 bases). Germline CDR1 MDHEN, CDR2 SYDVKM. With 7 bases removed from V and 1 base from J, the gap between germline ends came to 16 bases. The CDR3 contains 16 residues. The CDR3 here is CASTVVGAVNTGELFF. CDR3 DNA: TGTGCCAGCACCGTGGTGGGGGCCGTGAACACCGGGGAGCTGTTTTTT.

V is TRBV19 and J is TRBJ2-7; tentatively, D is TRBD1 or TRBD2 (5 bases each). Germline V gene lookup returns CDR1 LNHDA and CDR2 SQIVND (reference sequence). Between the trimmed V and J ends, which lost 5 bases and 2 bases, there was a span of 13 bases. This CDR3 region has 14 residues. Written as DNA, the CDR3 is TGTGCCAGTAGTCCAGTCAGGGAGCCCTACGAGCAGTACTTC. Its protein product is CASSPVREPYEQYF.

This chain links TRBV7-9 with TRBJ1-1; 7 nucleotides match TRBD1. Germline lookup yields CDR1 SEHNR and CDR2 FQNEAQ (reference sequence). CDR3 length: 13 amino acids. The V gene end was trimmed by 6 bases and the J gene end by 7 bases; junction bases not matched to a gene: 8. CDR3 amino acids: CASRRTGGNEAFF. In nucleotides, the CDR3 is TGTGCCAGCAGGCGGACAGGTGGGAATGAAGCTTTCTTT.

This clone has just one count. This chain uses TRBV18 with TRBJ1-1, with D unclear. CDR3 size: 13 residues. V was shortened by 5 bases and J by 7 bases, with 14 bases between the two germline ends. Germline CDR1 is KGHSH and CDR2 is LQKENI. As DNA, the CDR3 is TGTGCCAGCTCAAAGAATGGGCAGGATGAAGCTTTCTTT. Amino acid sequence: CASSKNGQDEAFF.

In the case of this clone: One base away lies a much larger clone, so this may be a sequencing read error. Distinct nucleotide sequences in the sample also encode this CDR3. V usage is TRBV5-4 and J usage is TRBJ2-1, with 9 positions matching TRBD2. V gave up 4 bases and J gave up 10 bases; unmatched junction bases: 12. Germline V gene lookup returns CDR1 SGHNT and CDR2 YYREEE (reference sequence). CDR3 length equals 15 residues. CDR3 sequence (DNA): TGTGCCAGCAGCAAGGGACTAGCTGGAGGAACAGAGCAGTTCTTC. Protein sequence: CASSKGLAGGTEQFF.

This chain links TRBV19 with TRBJ2-2; D ambiguous. Trimming cost V 1 base and J 2 bases, with 2 bases left between them. The CDR3 has 13 residues. Germline CDR1 is LNHDA and CDR2 is SQIVND (reference sequence). CDR3: CASSIVNTGELFF. Written as DNA, the CDR3 is TGTGCCAGTAGTATAGTAAACACCGGGGAGCTGTTTTTT.

The V call is TRBV2, the J call TRBJ2-7; D not resolved. This CDR3 has 14 amino acids. CDR1 is SNHLY and CDR2 is FYNNEI in the germline V gene. V lost 4 bases to trimming and J lost 0 bases, with 10 bases between them. The CDR3 coding sequence is TGTGCCAGCAGTGTGGGCCGTAGCTCCTACGAGCAGTACTTC. Its translation is CASSVGRSSYEQYF.

About this clone itself: A far larger clone is a single base away, which makes a read error likely. The rearrangement joins TRBV4-3 to TRBJ2-7, with D perhaps matching TRBD2 (5 bases). V dropped 1 base and J dropped 2 bases, with 9 bases sitting between them. Germline CDR1 reads LGHNA; CDR2 reads YSLEER. The CDR3 extends over 14 amino acids. CDR3 in amino acids: CASSQGSETYEQYF. The CDR3 DNA reads as TGCGCCAGCAGCCAAGGTAGCGAAACCTACGAGCAGTACTTC.

This clone was observed a few times. This could be a read error, since a much larger clone is one nucleotide away. In this CDR3 the conserved last residue, phenylalanine or tryptophan, is missing, so a read error is likely. This chain connects TRBV4-1 to TRBJ2-3; 10 nucleotides line up with TRBD2. Per the germline V gene, CDR1 is MGHRA and CDR2 is YSYEKL. Trimming at V came to 0 bases and at J to 3 bases, leaving 3 bases not matched to a gene. The CDR3 loop spans 16 amino acids. The CDR3 region has the DNA TGCGCCAGCAGCCAAGATGCTAGCGGGAGAACAGATACGCAGTATCTT. It yields the protein CASSQDASGRTDTQYL.

At least ten counts were recorded for this clone. This chain joins TRBV7-9 and TRBJ2-7; either TRBD1 or TRBD2 may fit D (5 bases each). The germline V and J ends were trimmed by 1 base and 4 bases, with 14 bases remaining between them. The CDR3 is 15 amino acids. Germline CDR1 SEHNR, CDR2 FQNEAQ (reference sequence). The CDR3 region has the DNA TGTGCCAGCAGCTTAGTTCGGGCAGGGACGTACGAGCAGTACTTC. Amino acid sequence: CASSLVRAGTYEQYF.